This TCR beta chain was found in a study of blood T cells in healthy people across ages. Study-level information: Through template switching, about one barcoded beta molecule was captured per two T cells, as measured in model experiments. Notes on the study in general: Using unsorted PBMCs precluded a conclusive naive versus antigen-experienced comparison.

The germline CDR1 and CDR2 sequences are MNHEY and SVGAGI. V dropped 2 bases and J dropped 6; count of bases not matched to a gene: 2. This CDR3 is 15 amino acids long. Primers used in a second PCR of about 7 to 12 cycles were a sample-barcoded 5' primer and a J-beta primer mix. TCRdb analysed the 5' RACE reads with MiXCR anew, one entry per CDR3 protein. The sample holds hundreds of thousands of distinct CDR3 sequences; around 26% are singletons and the top ten take 15% to 20%. In regard to this clonotype: The antigen remains undetermined.

Each of the donors had 9 to 10 milliliters of peripheral blood drawn into EDTA-treated Vacutainer tubes. Input material: blood. The clonotype was recovered from an elderly woman in good health. V usage is TRBV6-5 and J usage is TRBJ2-1; TRBD2 aligns across 12 bases. CDR3 in amino acids: CASSYGGLAGNEQFF. The CDR3 DNA sequence: TGTGCCAGCAGTTACGGGGGACTAGCGGGCAATGAGCAGTTCTTC.